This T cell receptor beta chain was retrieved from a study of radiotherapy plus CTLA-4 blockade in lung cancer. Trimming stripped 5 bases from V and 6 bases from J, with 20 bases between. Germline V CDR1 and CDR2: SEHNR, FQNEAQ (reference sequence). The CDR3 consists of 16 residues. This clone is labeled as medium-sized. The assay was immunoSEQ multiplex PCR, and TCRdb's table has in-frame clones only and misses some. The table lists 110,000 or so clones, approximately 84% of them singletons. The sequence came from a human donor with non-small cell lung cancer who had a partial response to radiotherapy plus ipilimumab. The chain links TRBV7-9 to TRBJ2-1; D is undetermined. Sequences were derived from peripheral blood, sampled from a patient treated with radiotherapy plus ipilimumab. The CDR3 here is CASSPPSAGRVNEQFF. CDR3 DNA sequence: TGTGCCAGCAGCCCGCCCAGCGCTGGTCGGGTCAATGAGCAGTTCTTC.